The 5 T cell receptor beta chains in this list originate from one sample, sequenced in a study of cytomegalovirus exposure and HLA in healthy donors. The PCR employed 60 Vbeta primers together with 13 Jbeta primers. Generated by immunoSEQ multiplex PCR, the TCRdb table keeps only in-frame clones and is missing some. The data show approximately 170,000 clones, with roughly 85% seen just once and 1% held by the top ten. Sequenced input: PBMCs. Receptors originate from a boy aged 2 to 10 in good health and CMV-seronegative.

The chain recombines TRBV5-5 with TRBJ1-5, with 7 bases matching TRBD1. This CDR3 has 18 residues. Germline loops: CDR1 SGHKS, CDR2 YYEKEE (reference sequence). The J segment lost 6 bases and the V segment lost 1 base, leaving 16 bases of the junction unmatched. The CDR3 region is CASSLSKGASATGQPQHF. As DNA, the CDR3 is TGTGCCAGCAGCTTGAGTAAGGGGGCCTCGGCGACGGGTCAGCCCCAGCATTTT.

This clone was seen only a few times. This chain connects TRBV2 to TRBJ2-5; the D is unclear. The V end lost 4 bases, the J end lost 5 bases, and 14 bases lay between the germline ends. Per the germline V gene, CDR1 is SNHLY and CDR2 is FYNNEI. The CDR3 runs to 14 residues. The CDR3 region has the DNA TGTGCCAGCAGTGGTCGGATTTCTAGGGAGACCCAGTACTTC. It yields the protein CASSGRISRETQYF.

V is TRBV6-1 and J is TRBJ2-1; 9 nucleotides align to TRBD1. Germline-derived CDR1 and CDR2 are MNHNS and SASEGT. The CDR3 extends over 17 amino acids. The V segment lost 4 bases and the J segment 7 bases; nucleotides outside the gene matches: 14. The CDR3 DNA reads TGTGCCAGCAGTGCCCCCCGGAGGACAGGGGTGGGAAATGAGCAGTTCTTC. The encoded protein is CASSAPRRTGVGNEQFF.

The J gene is TRBJ2-1, the V gene TRBV5-4; TRBD2 matches at 8 bases. The V and J ends lost 4 bases and 10 bases, in that order; junction bases with no gene match: 13. The CDR3 is made up of 15 amino acids. Per the germline V gene, CDR1 is SGHNT and CDR2 is YYREEE (reference sequence). CDR3 bases: TGTGCCAGCAGCACACTAGCGGAGCGGGCCGGGGAGCAGTTCTTC. Encoded protein: CASSTLAERAGEQFF.

This chain uses TRBV5-4 with TRBJ1-3, with 7 bases identical to TRBD1. V trimming: 3 bases; J trimming: 0 bases; junction bases outside the gene matches: 6. The CDR3 sequence is 16 residues long. Germline CDR1 reads SGHNT; CDR2 reads YYREEE (reference sequence). Here the CDR3 reads CASSYTGTASGNTIYF. In DNA, the CDR3 is TGTGCCAGCAGCTACACCGGGACAGCCTCTGGAAACACCATATATTTT.